This TCR beta chain was retrieved from a study of blood T cell repertoires in COVID-19 (dated by TCRdb to 2019 to 2021). As for the study more broadly: Samples from collaborators originated in the United States, Italy and Spain and spanned both the acute and convalescent phases of COVID-19. The prospective study material was composed of cDNA or gDNA derived from T cells, B-cell-depleted T cells, or PBMCs. Subjects who had been exposed to COVID-19, were actively infected with it, or had recovered from it provided the deeply sampled blood TCRbeta repertoires that made up the dataset. The repertoires were released in a freely available public database intended as a resource for research on the immune response to SARS-CoV-2. Samples came from the ongoing ImmuneRACE study (first 160 participants) plus 1,254 subjects from 6 global collaborators. Nearly every sample came with metadata listing a de-identified subject ID, COVID-19 status, age in years and sex. Where HLA class I and class II types were available, the types were taken from metadata supplied by the sample provider, not from assay-based typing.

Measured from the cysteine to the phenylalanine, the CDR3 is 13 residues long. CDR3 DNA only is kept here, 39 bases in frame from base 1. Between the V and J ends, shortened by 5 bases and 8 bases respectively, the junction contains 13 bases. CDR1 and CDR2 are read off the germline V gene (reference sequence) as SEHNR and FQNEAQ. Whole blood was collected in K2EDTA tubes by collaborating institutions according to the institutions' own protocols. For TCRbeta analysis, collaborators shipped samples as frozen whole blood, isolated PBMCs, or DNA extracted from either of those sample types. This clone was recorded a few times. Its antigen is currently not known. The sample holds no much larger clone one base away, and base qualities are not on file. TCRbeta CDR3 regions were amplified from genomic DNA by means of the immunoSEQ Assay, a bias-controlled multiplex PCR. In the authors' own workflow: Nucleated cell counts per sample were estimated from amplification of reference gene primers within the assay. To quantify the absolute abundance of each unique TCRbeta CDR3 rearrangement, sequence reads were collapsed and filtered. For each sample, productive Simpson clonality was calculated as the square root of Simpson's diversity index over productive rearrangements. TCRdb took this table from immuneACCESS and kept in-frame rearrangements with V and J called. Such tables lack part of the clones; where checked against another copy, unresolved V genes explain under half of the gap, and the rest is unexplained. V and J calls and clone size are copied from that table; D and trimming were computed from the DNA. A total of about 130,000 clones appear in this sample, roughly 83% of them only once. The ten largest make up 30% to 45% of the sample.

What the authors observed across the whole study: The quantity of clinical and demographic metadata differed by source and by participant and was supplied without curation.

Sequenced sample: peripheral blood. The receptor was derived from a man between 35 and 55 years old with active or convalescent COVID-19. The sequence is built from TRBV7-9 and TRBJ2-1; no D gene call is confident. The DNA sequence follows: TGTGCCAGCAGCCTACCTGCGCGAGATGAGCAGTTCTTC. Its translation reads: CASSLPARDEQFF.